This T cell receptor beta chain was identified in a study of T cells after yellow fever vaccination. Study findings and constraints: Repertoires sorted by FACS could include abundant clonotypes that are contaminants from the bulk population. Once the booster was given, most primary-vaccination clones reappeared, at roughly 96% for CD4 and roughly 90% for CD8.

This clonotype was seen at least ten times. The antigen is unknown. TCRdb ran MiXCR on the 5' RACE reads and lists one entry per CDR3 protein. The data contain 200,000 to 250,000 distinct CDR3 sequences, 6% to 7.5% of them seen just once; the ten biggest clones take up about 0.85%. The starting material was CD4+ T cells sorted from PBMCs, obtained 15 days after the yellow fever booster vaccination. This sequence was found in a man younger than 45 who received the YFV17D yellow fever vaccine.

The CDR3 region has the DNA TGTGCCAGCAGCGTTACTGCGAGCCCTGGAAACACCATATATTTT. Its translation is CASSVTASPGNTIYF. The V and J genes are TRBV9 and TRBJ1-3; D remains unclear. V lost 2 bases, J lost 2 bases, and 11 bases lay in between. In germline, CDR1 is SGDLS, CDR2 YYNGEE. The CDR3 sequence is 15 residues long.